One and the same sample provided the 13 T cell receptor beta chains below, sequenced in a study of cytomegalovirus exposure and HLA in healthy donors. The PCR made use of 60 Vbeta and 13 Jbeta primers. Sequencing used immunoSEQ multiplex PCR; TCRdb keeps in-frame clones, though not all of them. The sample contains about 140,000 clones, roughly 80% of which appear only once. Sequencing was carried out using PBMCs. The receptor source for this set is a female donor in good health and CMV-seronegative.

The gene calls are TRBV4-1 and TRBJ1-5; 7 nucleotides align to TRBD1. The germline CDR1 and CDR2 sequences are MGHRA and YSYEKL. Germline trimming cut 0 bases from V and 3 bases from J; bases unmatched to any gene: 8. The CDR3 covers 17 residues. The CDR3 coding sequence is TGCGCCAGCAGCCAAGATTGGGACAGACTACACAATCAGCCCCAGCATTTT. Its protein product is CASSQDWDRLHNQPQHF.

This clone was seen a single time. The DNA of the CDR3 is TGTGCCAGCTCACGGACAGGGGACGAGCAGTACTTC. Translated, it gives CASSRTGDEQYF. The chain couples TRBV18 to TRBJ2-7, with TRBD1 matching 9 bases. This CDR3 has 12 amino acids. CDR1 is KGHSH and CDR2 is LQKENI in the germline V gene. Germline trimming cut 4 bases from V and 5 bases from J; bases unmatched to any gene: 0.

This clone was seen only a few times. This chain joins TRBV6-1 and TRBJ1-2; D gene uncertain. This CDR3 contains 14 residues. In germline, CDR1 is MNHNS, CDR2 SASEGT. Trimming removed 3 bases from V and 2 bases from J, with 10 bases in between. The CDR3 sequence: CASSDFPSNYGYTF. CDR3 coding DNA: TGTGCCAGCAGTGACTTCCCTTCGAACTATGGCTACACCTTC.

The rearrangement links TRBV19 to TRBJ1-5, with D perhaps TRBD1 (5 bases). The germline CDR1 and CDR2 sequences are LNHDA and SQIVND (reference sequence). CDR3 length equals 13 residues. V was trimmed by 3 bases and J by 9 bases, leaving 12 bases between them. CDR3 residues: CASSIRDFAPQHF. For the CDR3, the DNA is TGTGCCAGTAGTATCAGGGATTTTGCGCCCCAGCATTTT.

V and J are TRBV29-1 and TRBJ2-3, with a weak D call TRBD2 (5 bases). Trimming cost V 8 bases and J 5 bases, with 20 bases left between them. Germline values: CDR1 SQVTM, CDR2 ANQGSEA. There are 14 residues in the CDR3. The CDR3, as DNA: TGCAGCTATAGTTCGGGTTACGGAGGAGATACGCAGTATTTT. Translation: CSYSSGYGGDTQYF.

This chain joins TRBV6-1 and TRBJ1-4; possibly TRBD1 for D (6 bases). This CDR3 is built from 15 residues. Germline V gene lookup returns CDR1 MNHNS and CDR2 SASEGT. Trimming removed 6 bases at V and 0 bases at J, with 11 bases between. The CDR3 DNA is TGTGCCAGCAGCCCCGGACAGACAACTAATGAAAAACTGTTTTTT. Translating it yields CASSPGQTTNEKLFF.

This chain links TRBV7-8 with TRBJ1-5; possible D gene TRBD1, 5 bases. Trimming shortened V by 1 base and J by 5 bases, and 9 bases separated the two germline ends. Looked up from germline, CDR1 is SGHVS and CDR2 is FQNEAQ. The CDR3 has 14 residues. The CDR3 DNA sequence: TGTGCCAGCAGCTTAGGACAGACCTATCAGCCCCAGCATTTT. It yields the protein CASSLGQTYQPQHF.

The chain has TRBV18 and TRBJ2-7; D perhaps matches TRBD2 (6 bases). Per germline, CDR1 KGHSH and CDR2 LQKENI. The CDR3 loop spans 18 amino acids. V dropped 7 bases and J dropped 2 bases, with 27 bases sitting between them. The CDR3 sequence: CASFVPGLPKGDTYEQYF. The CDR3 DNA reads as TGTGCCAGCTTCGTACCGGGACTGCCTAAAGGGGATACCTACGAGCAGTACTTC.

The rearrangement joins TRBV29-1 to TRBJ1-1; possible D gene TRBD1, 5 bases. The CDR3 consists of 14 residues. CDR1 SQVTM and CDR2 ANQGSEA come from the germline V gene. The V end lost 5 bases, the J end lost 5 bases, and 18 bases lay between the germline ends. The CDR3 region has the DNA TGCAGCGTTCCGCCTGGGGGGGTGGGGACTGAAGCTTTCTTT. It encodes CSVPPGGVGTEAFF.

The chain carries TRBV27 and TRBJ2-6, with D uncertain. Germline assignment: CDR1 MNHEY and CDR2 SMNVEV (reference sequence). V dropped 1 base and J dropped 2 bases, with 6 bases sitting between them. The CDR3 covers 15 residues. The CDR3 loop reads CASSLFEAGANVLTF. As DNA, the CDR3 is TGTGCCAGCAGTTTATTTGAGGCTGGGGCCAACGTCCTGACTTTC.

The chain links TRBV6-1 to TRBJ2-3, with a possible D match to TRBD1 (5 bases). Trimming shortened V by 4 bases and J by 1 base, and 15 bases separated the two germline ends. The CDR3 contains 16 residues. Germline lookup yields CDR1 MNHNS and CDR2 SASEGT. The DNA of the CDR3 is TGTGCCAGCAGTGGCTCAGGGTTCCTCGGCACAGATACGCAGTATTTT. It is translated as CASSGSGFLGTDTQYF.

The J gene is TRBJ2-7, the V gene TRBV29-1; tentatively, D is TRBD1 (6 bases). Between the trimmed V and J ends, which lost 5 bases and 3 bases, there was a span of 17 bases. The CDR3 has 14 residues. From germline, CDR1 is SQVTM and CDR2 ANQGSEA. The CDR3 spells CSVLGQGRRYEQYF. CDR3 nucleotide sequence: TGCAGCGTTCTCGGGCAGGGGAGACGCTACGAGCAGTACTTC.

This chain uses TRBV29-1 with TRBJ1-1; D remains ambiguous. V was shortened by 4 bases and J by 2 bases, with 5 bases between the two germline ends. CDR1 and CDR2 from the germline V gene are SQVTM and ANQGSEA. This CDR3 has 11 amino acids. DNA of the CDR3: TGCAGCGTTGTCCCTAACACTGAAGCTTTCTTT. Its translation: CSVVPNTEAFF.